Reported below is one TCR beta chain. TCRdb's copy holds only in-frame clones and misses some; the assay was immunoSEQ multiplex PCR. This table has a few hundred thousand clones, 70% to 90% appearing once. The data derive from a study of blood T cell repertoires in COVID-19. The CDR3 loop spans 15 amino acids. Germline V gene data show CDR1 as MGHRA and CDR2 as YSYEKL. Trimming took off 0 bases at V and 2 bases at J, with 11 bases between the two ends. This clonotype was sampled from a man aged 55 to 70 who had recovered from COVID-19. V and J are TRBV4-1 and TRBJ2-7, with a possible D match to TRBD1 (6 bases). Sequenced: peripheral blood. The DNA of the CDR3 is TGCGCCAGCAGCCAAGATAGGGGACACCCCTACGAGCAGTACTTC. It translates to CASSQDRGHPYEQYF.